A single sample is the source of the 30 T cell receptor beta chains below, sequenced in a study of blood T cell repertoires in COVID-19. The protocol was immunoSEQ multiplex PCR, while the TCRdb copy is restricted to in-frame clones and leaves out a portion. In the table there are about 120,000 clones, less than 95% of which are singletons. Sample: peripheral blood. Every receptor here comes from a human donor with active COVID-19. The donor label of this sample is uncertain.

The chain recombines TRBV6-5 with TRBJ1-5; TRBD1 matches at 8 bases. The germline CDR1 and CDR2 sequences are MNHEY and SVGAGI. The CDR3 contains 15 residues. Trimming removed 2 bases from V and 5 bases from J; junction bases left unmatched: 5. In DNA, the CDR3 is TGTGCCAGCAGTTACAGGACAGGGACGGATCAGCCCCAGCATTTT. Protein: CASSYRTGTDQPQHF.

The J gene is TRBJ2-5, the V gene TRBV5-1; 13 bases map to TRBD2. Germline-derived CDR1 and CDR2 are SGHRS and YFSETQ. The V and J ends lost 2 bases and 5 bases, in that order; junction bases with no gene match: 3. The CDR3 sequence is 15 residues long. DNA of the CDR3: TGCGCCAGCAGCTTCACTAGCGGGGGGGCGGAGACCCAGTACTTC. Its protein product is CASSFTSGGAETQYF.

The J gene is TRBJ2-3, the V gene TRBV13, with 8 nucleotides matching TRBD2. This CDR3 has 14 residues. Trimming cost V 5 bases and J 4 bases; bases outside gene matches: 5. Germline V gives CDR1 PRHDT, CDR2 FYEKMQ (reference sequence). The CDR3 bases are TGTGCCAGCAGCCCCCCGGGGGGGCCAGATACGCAGTATTTT. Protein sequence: CASSPPGGPDTQYF.

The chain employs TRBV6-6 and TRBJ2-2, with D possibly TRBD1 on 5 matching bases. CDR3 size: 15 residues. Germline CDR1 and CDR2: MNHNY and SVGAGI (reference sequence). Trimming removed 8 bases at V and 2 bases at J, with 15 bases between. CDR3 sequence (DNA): TGTGCCAGCCTAATGGGCAGGGTTAACACCGGGGAGCTGTTTTTT. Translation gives CASLMGRVNTGELFF.

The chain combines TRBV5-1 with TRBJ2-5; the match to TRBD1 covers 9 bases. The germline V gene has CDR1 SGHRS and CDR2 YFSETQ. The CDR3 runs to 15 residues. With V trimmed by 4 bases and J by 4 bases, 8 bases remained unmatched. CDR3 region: CASSGGGTGPETQYF. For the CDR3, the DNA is TGCGCCAGCAGCGGGGGCGGGACAGGGCCAGAGACCCAGTACTTC.

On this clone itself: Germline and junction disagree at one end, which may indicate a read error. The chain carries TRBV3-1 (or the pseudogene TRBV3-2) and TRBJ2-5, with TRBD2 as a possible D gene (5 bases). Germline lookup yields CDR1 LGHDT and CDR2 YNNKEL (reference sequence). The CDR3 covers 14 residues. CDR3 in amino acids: CASSQDPGQETQYF. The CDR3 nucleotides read TGTGCCAGCAGTCAAGACCCGGGGCAAGAGACCCAGTACTTC.

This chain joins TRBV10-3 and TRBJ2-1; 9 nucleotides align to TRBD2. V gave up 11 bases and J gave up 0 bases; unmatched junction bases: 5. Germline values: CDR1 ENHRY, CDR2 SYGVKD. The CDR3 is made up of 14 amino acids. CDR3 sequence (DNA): TGTGCCCTAGGGCGGGGGGGCTCCTACAATGAGCAGTTCTTC. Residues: CALGRGGSYNEQFF.

This chain's CDR3 is CACSGTGGEDQPQHF. The CDR3 nucleotides are TGTGCCTGTTCCGGGACAGGGGGCGAGGATCAGCCCCAGCATTTT. The gene calls are TRBV6-5 and TRBJ1-5; 12 bases are shared with TRBD1. The germline gives CDR1 MNHEY, CDR2 SVGAGI. The V segment lost 11 bases and the J segment 5 bases; nucleotides outside the gene matches: 10. This CDR3 spans 15 amino acids.

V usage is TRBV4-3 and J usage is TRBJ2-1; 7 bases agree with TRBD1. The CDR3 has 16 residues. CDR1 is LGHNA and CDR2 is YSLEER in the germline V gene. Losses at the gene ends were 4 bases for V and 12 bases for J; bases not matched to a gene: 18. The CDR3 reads CASSLHPGGAGGGQFF. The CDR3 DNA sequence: TGCGCCAGCAGCCTTCACCCAGGGGGTGCAGGGGGTGGGCAGTTCTTC.

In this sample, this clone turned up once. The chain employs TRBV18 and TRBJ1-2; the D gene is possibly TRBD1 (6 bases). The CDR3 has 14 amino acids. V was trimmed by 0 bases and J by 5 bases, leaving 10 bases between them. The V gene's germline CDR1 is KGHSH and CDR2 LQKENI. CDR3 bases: TGTGCCAGCTCACCACCTGGCAGGGGATATGGCTACACCTTC. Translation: CASSPPGRGYGYTF.

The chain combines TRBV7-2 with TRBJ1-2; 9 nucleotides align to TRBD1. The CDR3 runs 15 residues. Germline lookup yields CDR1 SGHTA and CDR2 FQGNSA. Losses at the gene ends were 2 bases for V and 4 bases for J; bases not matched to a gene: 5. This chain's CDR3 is CASSLSPDRGYGYTF. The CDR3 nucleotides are TGTGCCAGCAGCTTATCGCCGGACAGGGGCTATGGCTACACCTTC.

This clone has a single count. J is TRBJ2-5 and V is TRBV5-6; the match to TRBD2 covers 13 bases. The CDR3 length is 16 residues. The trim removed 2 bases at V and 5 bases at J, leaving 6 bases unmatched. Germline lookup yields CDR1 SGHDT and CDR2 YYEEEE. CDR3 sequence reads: CASSLLAGGDVETQYF. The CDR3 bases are TGTGCCAGCAGCTTACTAGCGGGGGGGGACGTGGAGACCCAGTACTTC.

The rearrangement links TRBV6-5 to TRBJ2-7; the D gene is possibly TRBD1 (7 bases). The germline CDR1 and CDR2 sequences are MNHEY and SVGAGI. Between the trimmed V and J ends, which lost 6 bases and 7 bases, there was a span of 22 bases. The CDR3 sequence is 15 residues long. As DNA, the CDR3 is TGTGCCAGCAGCCCGGACAGGAGGGGTCTGGGTGAGCAGTACTTC. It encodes CASSPDRRGLGEQYF.

CDR3 coding DNA: TGTGCCAGCAGATTAAGGGGCACCGGGGAGCTGTTTTTT. It yields the protein CASRLRGTGELFF. This chain uses TRBV6-5 with TRBJ2-2, with D tentatively TRBD1 (5 bases). Trimming pared 6 bases from V and 4 bases from J, leaving 9 bases between. This CDR3 comprises 13 residues. The germline gives CDR1 MNHEY, CDR2 SVGAGI.

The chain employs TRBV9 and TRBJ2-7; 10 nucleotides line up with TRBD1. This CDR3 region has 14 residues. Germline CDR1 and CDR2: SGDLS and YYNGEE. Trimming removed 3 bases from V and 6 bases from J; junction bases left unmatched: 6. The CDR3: CASSETGGAAEQYF. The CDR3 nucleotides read TGTGCCAGCAGCGAGACAGGGGGCGCCGCCGAGCAGTACTTC.

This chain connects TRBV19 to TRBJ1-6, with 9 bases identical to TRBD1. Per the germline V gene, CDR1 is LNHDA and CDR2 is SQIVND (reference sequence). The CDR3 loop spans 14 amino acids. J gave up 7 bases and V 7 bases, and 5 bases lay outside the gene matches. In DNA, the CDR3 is TGTGCCAGTACCTTACAGGGGGCGAATTCACCCCTCCACTTT. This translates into CASTLQGANSPLHF.

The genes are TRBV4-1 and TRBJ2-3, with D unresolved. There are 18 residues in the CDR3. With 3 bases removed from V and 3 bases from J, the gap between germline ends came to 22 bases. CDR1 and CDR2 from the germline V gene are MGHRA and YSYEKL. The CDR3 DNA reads TGCGCCAGCAGCCAGGTGGAGTCGCGACCCCATAGGACAGATACGCAGTATTTT. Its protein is CASSQVESRPHRTDTQYF.

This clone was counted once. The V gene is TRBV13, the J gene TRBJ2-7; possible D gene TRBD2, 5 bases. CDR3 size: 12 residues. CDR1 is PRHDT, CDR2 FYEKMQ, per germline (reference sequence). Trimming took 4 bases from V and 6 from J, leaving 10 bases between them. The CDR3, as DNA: TGTGCCAGCAGCTCACTCACTAGCGAGCAGTACTTC. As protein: CASSSLTSEQYF.

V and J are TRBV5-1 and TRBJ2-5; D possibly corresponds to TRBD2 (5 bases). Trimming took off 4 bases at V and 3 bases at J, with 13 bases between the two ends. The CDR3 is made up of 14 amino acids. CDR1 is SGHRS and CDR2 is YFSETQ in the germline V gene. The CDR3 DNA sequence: TGCGCCAGCAGCAATGGACTGTTAGAAGAGACCCAGTACTTC. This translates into CASSNGLLEETQYF.

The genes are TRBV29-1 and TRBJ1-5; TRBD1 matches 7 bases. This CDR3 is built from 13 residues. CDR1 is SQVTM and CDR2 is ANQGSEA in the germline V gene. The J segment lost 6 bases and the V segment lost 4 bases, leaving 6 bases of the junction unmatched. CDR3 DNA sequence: TGCAGCGTTGTGGACAGGTGGGGTCAGCCCCAGCATTTT. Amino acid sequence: CSVVDRWGQPQHF.

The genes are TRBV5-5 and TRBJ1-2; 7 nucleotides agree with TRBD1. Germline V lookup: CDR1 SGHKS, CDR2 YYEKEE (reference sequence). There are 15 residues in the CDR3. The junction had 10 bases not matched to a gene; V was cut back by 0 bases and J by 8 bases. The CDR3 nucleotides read TGTGCCAGCAGCTTGGTTTCACAGGGGTTGGGGGGCTACACCTTC. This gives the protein CASSLVSQGLGGYTF.

The chain's CDR3 is CASSQVNQGNIAKNIQYF. DNA for the CDR3: TGTGCCAGCAGCCAAGTCAACCAGGGGAATATAGCCAAAAACATTCAGTACTTC. The chain links TRBV4-2 to TRBJ2-4; a weak D match, TRBD1 (6 bases). The germline V and J ends were trimmed by 1 base and 0 bases, with 16 bases remaining between them. Per germline, CDR1 LGHNA and CDR2 YNFKEQ. The CDR3 loop spans 18 amino acids.

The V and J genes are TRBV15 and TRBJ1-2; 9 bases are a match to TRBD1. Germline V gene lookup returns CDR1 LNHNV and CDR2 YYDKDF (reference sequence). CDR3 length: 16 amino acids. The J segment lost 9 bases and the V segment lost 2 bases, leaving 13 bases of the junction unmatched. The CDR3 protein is CATSRLSSGTGRSYTF. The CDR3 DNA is TGTGCCACCAGCAGACTCTCGTCCGGGACAGGGAGGAGCTACACCTTC.

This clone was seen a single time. The CDR3 region has the DNA TGTGCCAGCAGTTTATCGGGGGAAATCGATGGCTACACCTTC. It specifies CASSLSGEIDGYTF. The chain is built from TRBV6-6 and TRBJ1-2, with a weak D call TRBD1 (5 bases). V was clipped by 4 bases and J by 6 bases, with 15 bases between them. The CDR3 has 14 residues. Looked up from germline, CDR1 is MNHNY and CDR2 is SVGAGI (reference sequence).

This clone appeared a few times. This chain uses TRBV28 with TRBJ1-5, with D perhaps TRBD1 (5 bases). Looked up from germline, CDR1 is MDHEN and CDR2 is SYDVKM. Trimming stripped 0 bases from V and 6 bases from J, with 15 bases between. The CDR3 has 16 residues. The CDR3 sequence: CASSLWSRGSGQPQHF. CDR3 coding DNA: TGTGCCAGCAGTTTATGGAGCCGGGGGTCTGGTCAGCCCCAGCATTTT.

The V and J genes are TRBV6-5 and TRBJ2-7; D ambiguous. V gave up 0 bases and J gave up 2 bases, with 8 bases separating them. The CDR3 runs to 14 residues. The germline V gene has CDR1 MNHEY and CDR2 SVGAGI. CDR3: CASSYSTDAYEQYF. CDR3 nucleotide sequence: TGTGCCAGCAGTTACTCTACAGATGCCTACGAGCAGTACTTC.

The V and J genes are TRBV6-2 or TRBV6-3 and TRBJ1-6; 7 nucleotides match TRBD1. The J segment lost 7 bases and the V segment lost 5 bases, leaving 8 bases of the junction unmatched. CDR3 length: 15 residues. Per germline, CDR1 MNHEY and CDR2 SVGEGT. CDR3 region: CASSPHRDSNSPLHF. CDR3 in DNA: TGTGCCAGCAGTCCGCACCGGGACAGCAATTCACCCCTCCACTTT.

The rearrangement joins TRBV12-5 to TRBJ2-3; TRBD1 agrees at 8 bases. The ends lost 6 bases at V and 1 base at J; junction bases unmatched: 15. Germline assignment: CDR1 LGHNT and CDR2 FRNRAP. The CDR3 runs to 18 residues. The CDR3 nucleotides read TGTGCTAGTGGATCTGACAGGGGACGATTTGGTGGCACAGATACGCAGTATTTT. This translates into CASGSDRGRFGGTDTQYF.

The CDR3 reads CASSTHRGIYYEQYF. CDR3 nucleotide sequence: TGTGCCAGCAGTACCCATAGGGGGATCTACTACGAGCAGTACTTC. The chain employs TRBV27 and TRBJ2-7, with a tentative D call TRBD1 (6 bases). The CDR3 loop spans 15 amino acids. Germline lookup yields CDR1 MNHEY and CDR2 SMNVEV (reference sequence). The ends were cut back, 5 bases at V and 3 bases at J, with 17 bases in the middle.

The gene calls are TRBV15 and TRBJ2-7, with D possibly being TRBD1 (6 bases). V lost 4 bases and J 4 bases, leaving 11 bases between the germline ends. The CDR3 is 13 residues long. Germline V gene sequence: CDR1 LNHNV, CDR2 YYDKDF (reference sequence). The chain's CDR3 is CATSTLGAYEQYF. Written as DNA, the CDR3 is TGTGCCACCAGCACCCTGGGGGCATACGAGCAGTACTTC. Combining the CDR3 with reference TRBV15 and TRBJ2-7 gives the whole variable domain DAMVIQNPRYQVTQFGKPVTLSCSQTLNHNVMYWYQQKSSQAPKLLFHYYDKDFNNEADTPDNFQSRRPNTSFCFLDIRSPGLGDTAMYLCATSTLGAYEQYFGPGTRLTVT.